The subject of this entry is one T cell receptor (beta chain). The data are from a study of blood T cell repertoires in COVID-19. Study summary: Both acute and convalescent COVID-19 samples were obtained from the United States, Italy and Spain. Sources were T cells, B-cell-depleted T cells, or PBMCs; the material itself was cDNA or gDNA.

Enrolment of Seattle patients took place during active infection, and they were followed longitudinally. V lost 1 base to trimming and J lost 1 base; unmatched junction nucleotides: 1. This CDR3 contains 16 residues. The germline V gene encodes CDR1 WNHNN and CDR2 SYGVQD (reference sequence). The method was immunoSEQ multiplex PCR; TCRdb's version includes in-frame clones alone and lacks a portion of them. The data contain fewer than 350,000 clones, roughly 87% of them singletons. Sequenced input: peripheral blood. This TCR derives from a woman aged 60 to 75 with COVID-19, enrolled during active disease. V gene TRBV10-1 combines with J gene TRBJ2-5, with TRBD2 matching over 12 bases. The CDR3 region is CASSEWTSGAQETQYF. The CDR3 DNA reads TGCGCCAGCAGTGAGTGGACTAGCGGGGCCCAAGAGACCCAGTACTTC.